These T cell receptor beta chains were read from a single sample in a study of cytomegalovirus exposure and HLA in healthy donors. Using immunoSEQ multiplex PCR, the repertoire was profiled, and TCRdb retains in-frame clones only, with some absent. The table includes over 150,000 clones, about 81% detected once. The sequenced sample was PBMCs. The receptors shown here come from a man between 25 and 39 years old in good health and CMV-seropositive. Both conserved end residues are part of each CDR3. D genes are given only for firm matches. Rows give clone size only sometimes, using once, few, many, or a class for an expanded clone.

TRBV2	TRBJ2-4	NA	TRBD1	CASSRGQGKNIQYF	TGTGCCAGCAGTCGGGGACAGGGAAAAAACATTCAGTACTTC
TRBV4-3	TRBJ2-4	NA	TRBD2	CASSRLVAGTKNIQYF	TGCGCCAGCAGCCGGTTGGTAGCGGGGACCAAAAACATTCAGTACTTC
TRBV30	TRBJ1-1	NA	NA	CAWSRVANTEAFF	TGTGCCTGGAGCAGGGTGGCGAACACTGAAGCTTTCTTT
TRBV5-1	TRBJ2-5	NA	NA	CASSSGSQQETQYF	TGCGCCAGCAGCTCCGGGAGCCAGCAAGAGACCCAGTACTTC
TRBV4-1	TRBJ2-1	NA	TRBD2	CASNGGTSNEQFF	TGCGCCAGCAATGGGGGGACTAGCAATGAGCAGTTCTTC
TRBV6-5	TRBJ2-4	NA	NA	CASSSFDGGEVGIQYF	TGTGCCAGCAGTTCCTTCGACGGCGGAGAGGTTGGCATTCAGTACTTC
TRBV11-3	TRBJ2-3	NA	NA	CASSSAGAGGTDTQYF	TGTGCCAGCAGCTCCGCAGGGGCAGGCGGCACAGATACGCAGTATTTT
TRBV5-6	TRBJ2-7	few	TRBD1	CASSPGTGLREQYF	TGTGCCAGCAGCCCCGGGACAGGGTTACGGGAGCAGTACTTC
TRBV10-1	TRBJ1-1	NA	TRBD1	CASSPSTGGKDTEAFF	TGCGCCAGCAGTCCCTCGACAGGGGGCAAGGACACTGAAGCTTTCTTT
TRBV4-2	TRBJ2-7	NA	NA	CASSQVSTSTPYEQYF	TGTGCCAGCAGCCAAGTGAGTACTAGCACCCCCTACGAGCAGTACTTC
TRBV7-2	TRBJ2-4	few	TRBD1	CASSLVGTGGLAKNIQYF	TGTGCCAGCAGCTTAGTAGGGACAGGAGGTCTAGCCAAAAACATTCAGTACTTC
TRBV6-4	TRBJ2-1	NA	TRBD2	CASRRTSGYNEQFF	TGTGCCAGCAGAAGGACTAGCGGCTACAATGAGCAGTTCTTC
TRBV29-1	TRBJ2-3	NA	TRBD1	CSVGSGGTQYF	TGCAGCGTTGGGTCAGGGGGTACGCAGTATTTT
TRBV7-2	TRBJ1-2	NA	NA	CASSFGGRGYTF	TGTGCCAGCAGCTTCGGGGGGCGAGGCTACACCTTC
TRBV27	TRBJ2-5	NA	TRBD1	CASSSPGQTQETQYF	TGTGCCAGCAGTTCTCCGGGACAGACCCAAGAGACCCAGTACTTC
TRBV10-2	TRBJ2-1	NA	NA	CASSEYPGESRYNEQFF	TGCGCCAGCAGTGAGTATCCGGGGGAGAGTCGCTACAATGAGCAGTTCTTC
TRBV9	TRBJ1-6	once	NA	CASSVGGGPGNNSPLHF	TGTGCCAGCAGCGTAGGAGGAGGGCCCGGGAATAATTCACCCCTCCACTTT
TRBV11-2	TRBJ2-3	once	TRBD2	CASSLVAGADTQYF	TGTGCCAGCAGCTTAGTAGCGGGCGCAGATACGCAGTATTTT
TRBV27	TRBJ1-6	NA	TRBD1	CASGVGPFRDRPPLHF	TGTGCCAGCGGTGTGGGCCCGTTCCGGGACAGACCACCCCTCCACTTT
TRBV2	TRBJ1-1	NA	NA	CASRGGRGETEAFF	TGTGCCAGCAGGGGGGGTCGTGGCGAGACTGAAGCTTTCTTT
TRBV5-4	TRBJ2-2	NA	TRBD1	CASSFKGAETGELFF	TGTGCCAGCAGCTTCAAGGGGGCCGAAACCGGGGAGCTGTTTTTT
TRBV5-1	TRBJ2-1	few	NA	CASSLGAGQNEQFF	TGCGCCAGCAGCTTGGGGGCAGGGCAAAATGAGCAGTTCTTC